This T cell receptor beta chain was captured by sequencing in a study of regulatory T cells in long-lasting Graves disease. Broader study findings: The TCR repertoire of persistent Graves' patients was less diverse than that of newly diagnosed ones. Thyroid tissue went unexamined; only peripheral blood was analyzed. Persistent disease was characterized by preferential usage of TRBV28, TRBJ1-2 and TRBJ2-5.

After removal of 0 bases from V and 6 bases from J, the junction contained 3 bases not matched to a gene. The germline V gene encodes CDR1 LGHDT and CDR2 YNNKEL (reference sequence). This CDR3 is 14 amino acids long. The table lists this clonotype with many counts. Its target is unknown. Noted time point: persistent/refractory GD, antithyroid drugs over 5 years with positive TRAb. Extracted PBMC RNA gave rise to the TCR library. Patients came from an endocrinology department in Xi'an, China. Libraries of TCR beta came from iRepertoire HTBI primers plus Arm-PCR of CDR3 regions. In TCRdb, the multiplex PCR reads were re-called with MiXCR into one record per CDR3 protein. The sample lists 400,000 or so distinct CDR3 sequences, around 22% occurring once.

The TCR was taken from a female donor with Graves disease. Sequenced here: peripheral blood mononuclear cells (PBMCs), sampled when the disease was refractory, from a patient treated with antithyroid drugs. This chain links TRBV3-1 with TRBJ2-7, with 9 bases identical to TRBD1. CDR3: CASSQDTGGGEQYF. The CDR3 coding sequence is TGTGCCAGCAGCCAAGATACAGGGGGCGGCGAGCAGTACTTC.